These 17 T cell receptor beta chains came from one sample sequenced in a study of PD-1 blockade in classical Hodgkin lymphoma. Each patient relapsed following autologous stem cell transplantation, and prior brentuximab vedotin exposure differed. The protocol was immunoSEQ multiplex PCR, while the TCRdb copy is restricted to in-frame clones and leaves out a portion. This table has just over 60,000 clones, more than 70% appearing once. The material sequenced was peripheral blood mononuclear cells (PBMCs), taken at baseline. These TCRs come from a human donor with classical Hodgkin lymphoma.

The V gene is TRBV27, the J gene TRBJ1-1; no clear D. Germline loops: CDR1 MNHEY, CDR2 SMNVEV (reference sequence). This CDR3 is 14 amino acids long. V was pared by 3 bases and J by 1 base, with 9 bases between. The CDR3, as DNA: TGTGCCAGCAGTTTCTATGGAGGGAACACTGAAGCTTTCTTT. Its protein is CASSFYGGNTEAFF.

CDR3 protein: CASSWTGTTEAFF. The CDR3 DNA reads TGTGCCAGCAGTTGGACAGGGACCACTGAAGCTTTCTTT. The J gene is TRBJ1-1, the V gene TRBV6-5; 8 positions agree with TRBD1. CDR3 length equals 13 residues. V shed 4 bases and J 4 bases; nucleotides not matched to a gene: 2. The germline V gene encodes CDR1 MNHEY and CDR2 SVGAGI.

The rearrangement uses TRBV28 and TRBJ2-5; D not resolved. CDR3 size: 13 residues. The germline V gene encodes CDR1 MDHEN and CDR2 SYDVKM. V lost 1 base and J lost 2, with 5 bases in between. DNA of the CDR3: TGTGCCAGCAGTTTATTTGGACAAGAGACCCAGTACTTC. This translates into CASSLFGQETQYF.

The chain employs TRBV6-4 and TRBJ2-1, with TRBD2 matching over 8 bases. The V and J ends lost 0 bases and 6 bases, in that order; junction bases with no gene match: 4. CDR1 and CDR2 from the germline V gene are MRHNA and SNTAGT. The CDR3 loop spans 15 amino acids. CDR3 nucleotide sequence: TGTGCCAGCAGTGACTCAGCGGGGGCTTCCAATGAGCAGTTCTTC. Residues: CASSDSAGASNEQFF.

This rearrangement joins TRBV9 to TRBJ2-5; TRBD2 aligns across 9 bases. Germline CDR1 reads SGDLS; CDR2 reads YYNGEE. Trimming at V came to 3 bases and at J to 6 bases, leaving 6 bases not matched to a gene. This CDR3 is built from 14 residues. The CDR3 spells CASSEGTSWQTQYF. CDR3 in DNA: TGTGCCAGCAGCGAAGGGACTAGCTGGCAGACCCAGTACTTC.

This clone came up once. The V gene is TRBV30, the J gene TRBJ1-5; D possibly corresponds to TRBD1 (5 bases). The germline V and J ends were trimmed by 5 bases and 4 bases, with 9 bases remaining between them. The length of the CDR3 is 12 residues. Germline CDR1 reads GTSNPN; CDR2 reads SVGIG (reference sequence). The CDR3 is CAWGGGNQPQHF. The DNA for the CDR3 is TGTGCCTGGGGCGGGGGAAATCAGCCCCAGCATTTT.

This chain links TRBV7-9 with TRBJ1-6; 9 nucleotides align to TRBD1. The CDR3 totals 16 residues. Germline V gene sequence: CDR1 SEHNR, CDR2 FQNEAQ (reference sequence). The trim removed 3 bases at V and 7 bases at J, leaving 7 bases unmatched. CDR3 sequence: CASSLDRGGRNSPLHF. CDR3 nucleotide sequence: TGTGCCAGCAGCTTGGACAGGGGAGGACGGAATTCACCCCTCCACTTT.

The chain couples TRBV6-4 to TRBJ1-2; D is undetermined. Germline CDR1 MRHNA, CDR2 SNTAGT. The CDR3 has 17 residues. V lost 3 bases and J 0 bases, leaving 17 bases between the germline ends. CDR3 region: CASSESFLRSANYGYTF. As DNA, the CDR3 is TGTGCCAGCAGTGAGTCCTTCCTGCGTTCGGCTAACTATGGCTACACCTTC.

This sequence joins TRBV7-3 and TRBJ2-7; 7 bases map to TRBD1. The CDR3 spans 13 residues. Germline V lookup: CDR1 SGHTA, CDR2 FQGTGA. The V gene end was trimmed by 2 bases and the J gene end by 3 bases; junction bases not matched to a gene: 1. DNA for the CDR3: TGTGCCAGCAGCTTACAGGGGGACTACGAGCAGTACTTC. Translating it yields CASSLQGDYEQYF.

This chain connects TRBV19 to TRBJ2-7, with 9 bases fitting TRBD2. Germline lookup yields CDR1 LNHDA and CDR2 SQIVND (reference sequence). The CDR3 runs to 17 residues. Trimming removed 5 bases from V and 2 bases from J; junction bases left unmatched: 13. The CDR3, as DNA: TGTGCCAGTAGTTCCGACCTTAGCGGGGGCCTGACCTACGAGCAGTACTTC. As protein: CASSSDLSGGLTYEQYF.

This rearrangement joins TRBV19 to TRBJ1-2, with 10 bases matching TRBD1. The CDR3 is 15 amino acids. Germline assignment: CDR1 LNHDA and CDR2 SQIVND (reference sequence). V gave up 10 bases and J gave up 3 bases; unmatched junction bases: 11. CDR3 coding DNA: TGTGCCACCCAGGACAGGGGGACACTATACTATGGCTACACCTTC. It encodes CATQDRGTLYYGYTF.

The CDR3 DNA is TGTGCCAGCAGCCAAGATGGGGGGGGCTACACCGGGGAGCTGTTTTTT. Amino acid sequence: CASSQDGGGYTGELFF. The chain couples TRBV4-2 to TRBJ2-2; D may be TRBD2 (7 bases). V shed 0 bases and J shed 3 bases, with 11 bases lying between them. CDR3 length equals 16 residues. The germline V gene has CDR1 LGHNA and CDR2 YNFKEQ.

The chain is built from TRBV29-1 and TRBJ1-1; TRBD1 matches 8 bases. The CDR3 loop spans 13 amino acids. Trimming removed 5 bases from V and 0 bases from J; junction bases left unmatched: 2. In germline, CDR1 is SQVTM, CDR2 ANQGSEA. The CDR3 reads CSVRGQVNTEAFF. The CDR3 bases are TGCAGCGTTAGGGGACAGGTGAACACTGAAGCTTTCTTT.

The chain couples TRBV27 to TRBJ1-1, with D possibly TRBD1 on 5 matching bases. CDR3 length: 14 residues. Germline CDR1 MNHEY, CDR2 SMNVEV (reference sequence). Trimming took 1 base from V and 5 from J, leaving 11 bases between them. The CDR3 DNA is TGTGCCAGCAGTTTATTAGGGGTAGGAACTGAAGCTTTCTTT. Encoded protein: CASSLLGVGTEAFF.

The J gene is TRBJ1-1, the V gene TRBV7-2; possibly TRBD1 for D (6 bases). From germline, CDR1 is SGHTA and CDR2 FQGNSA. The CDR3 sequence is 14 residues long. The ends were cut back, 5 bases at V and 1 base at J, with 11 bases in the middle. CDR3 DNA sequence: TGTGCCAGCAGCCCCGCGACAGGGAACACTGAAGCTTTCTTT. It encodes CASSPATGNTEAFF.

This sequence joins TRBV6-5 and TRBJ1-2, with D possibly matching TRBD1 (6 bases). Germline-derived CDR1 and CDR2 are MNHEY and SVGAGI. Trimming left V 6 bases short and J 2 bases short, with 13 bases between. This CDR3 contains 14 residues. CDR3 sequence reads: CASRGDRRNYGYTF. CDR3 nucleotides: TGTGCCAGCAGGGGAGACAGGAGAAACTATGGCTACACCTTC.

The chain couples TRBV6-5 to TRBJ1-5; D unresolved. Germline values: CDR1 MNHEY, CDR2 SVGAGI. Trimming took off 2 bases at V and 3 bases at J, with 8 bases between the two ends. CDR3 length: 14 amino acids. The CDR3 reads CASSYAAPNQPQHF. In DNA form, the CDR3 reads TGTGCCAGCAGTTACGCAGCACCCAATCAGCCCCAGCATTTT.